A selection of T cell receptor beta chains follows, all from one sample in a study of cytomegalovirus exposure and HLA in healthy donors. Repertoires were generated with immunoSEQ multiplex PCR, while TCRdb's copy carries only in-frame clones and drops some. In the table there are around 130,000 clones, roughly four fifths of which are singletons. The specimen sequenced was PBMCs. Every receptor here comes from a woman aged 50 to 65 in good health and CMV-seronegative. The CDR3 runs from the conserved cysteine through the conserved F or W. Each record gives: J gene, V gene, clone size, D gene, CDR3 protein, CDR3 DNA. The D gene is left open where the match is weak. Clone size is given for some rows only: seen once, a few or many times, or a class if the clone is expanded.

J: TRBJ2-7
V: TRBV10-1
size: .
D: .
CDR3: CASSESVAVSSYEQYF
DNA: TGCGCCAGCAGTGAGTCGGTAGCGGTGAGCTCCTACGAGCAGTACTTC

J: TRBJ2-1
V: TRBV5-1
size: once
D: TRBD2
CDR3: CASSSGLAGGSSYNEQFF
DNA: TGCGCCAGCAGCTCCGGACTAGCGGGAGGGAGCTCCTACAATGAGCAGTTCTTC

J: TRBJ2-7
V: TRBV5-4
size: .
D: TRBD2
CDR3: CASSPGERGSYEQYF
DNA: TGTGCCAGCAGCCCCGGGGAGCGGGGGTCCTACGAGCAGTACTTC

J: TRBJ1-5
V: TRBV28
size: .
D: .
CDR3: CASSYGGDNKPQHF
DNA: TGTGCCAGCAGTTATGGGGGGGACAACAAGCCCCAGCATTTT

J: TRBJ2-7
V: TRBV27
size: few
D: TRBD1
CDR3: CASSSPGQIYEQYF
DNA: TGTGCCAGCAGTTCTCCGGGACAGATCTACGAGCAGTACTTC

J: TRBJ1-1
V: TRBV29-1
size: .
D: TRBD1
CDR3: CSVVGGPEAFF
DNA: TGCAGCGTTGTAGGGGGCCCTGAAGCTTTCTTT

J: TRBJ1-2
V: TRBV7-2
size: .
D: .
CDR3: CASSPNRVGNYGYTF
DNA: TGTGCCAGCAGCCCGAACAGGGTGGGTAACTATGGCTACACCTTC

J: TRBJ2-3
V: TRBV19
size: .
D: .
CDR3: CASSIPRGRGDTQYF
DNA: TGTGCCAGTAGTATCCCCAGGGGACGGGGTGATACGCAGTATTTT

J: TRBJ1-1
V: TRBV4-2
size: .
D: .
CDR3: CASSQDPGRTEAFF
DNA: TGTGCCAGCAGCCAAGATCCGGGGAGAACTGAAGCTTTCTTT

J: TRBJ1-1
V: TRBV6-1
size: once
D: .
CDR3: CASSEAGGWDTEAFF
DNA: TGTGCCAGCAGTGAAGCTGGGGGGTGGGACACTGAAGCTTTCTTT

J: TRBJ1-2
V: TRBV7-9
size: .
D: .
CDR3: CASSLDSSGGYTF
DNA: TGTGCCAGCAGCTTAGACAGTTCAGGCGGCTACACCTTC

J: TRBJ2-2
V: TRBV30
size: .
D: TRBD1
CDR3: CAWSTSWTGRTGELFF
DNA: TGTGCCTGGAGTACCAGCTGGACAGGGCGTACCGGGGAGCTGTTTTTT

J: TRBJ2-2
V: TRBV19
size: .
D: .
CDR3: CASSPSAGVITGELFF
DNA: TGTGCCAGTAGTCCCTCGGCAGGGGTGATCACCGGGGAGCTGTTTTTT

J: TRBJ1-1
V: TRBV19
size: .
D: .
CDR3: CASSIDLAGERGEAFF
DNA: TGTGCCAGTAGTATAGATCTGGCAGGGGAAAGGGGTGAAGCTTTCTTT

J: TRBJ2-2
V: TRBV10-3
size: .
D: .
CDR3: CAISALDEGGELFF
DNA: TGTGCCATCAGTGCGCTAGACGAGGGCGGGGAGCTGTTTTTT

J: TRBJ1-3
V: TRBV19
size: .
D: TRBD1
CDR3: CASSTSVGGRLAGNTIYF
DNA: TGTGCCAGTAGTACCTCCGTAGGGGGCAGATTAGCTGGAAACACCATATATTTT

J: TRBJ2-5
V: TRBV7-3
size: .
D: TRBD2
CDR3: CASSLYGGETQYF
DNA: TGTGCCAGCAGCCTATACGGGGGGGAGACCCAGTACTTC

J: TRBJ1-2
V: TRBV15
size: few
D: .
CDR3: CATSRDTDPTNGYTF
DNA: TGTGCCACCAGCAGAGACACGGACCCGACTAATGGCTACACCTTC

J: TRBJ1-2
V: TRBV6-6
size: .
D: .
CDR3: CASSYSEIANYGYTF
DNA: TGTGCCAGCAGTTACTCAGAGATTGCTAACTATGGCTACACCTTC

J: TRBJ1-5
V: TRBV27
size: .
D: TRBD1
CDR3: CASSLSTGLNQPQHF
DNA: TGTGCCAGCAGTTTATCGACAGGGCTAAATCAGCCCCAGCATTTT

J: TRBJ1-2
V: TRBV6-7
size: .
D: .
CDR3: CASSPRVPDGYTF
DNA: TGTGCCAGCAGTCCCCGGGTTCCTGATGGCTACACCTTC

J: TRBJ1-1
V: TRBV28
size: .
D: .
CDR3: CASSYQGNTEAFF
DNA: TGTGCCAGCAGTTATCAGGGGAACACTGAAGCTTTCTTT

J: TRBJ1-2
V: TRBV5-1
size: .
D: TRBD1
CDR3: CASSLEGTAYGYTF
DNA: TGCGCCAGCAGCTTGGAGGGGACAGCCTATGGCTACACCTTC